Each of the 3 T cell receptor beta chains below was sequenced from the same sample in a study of T cell therapy after organ transplantation. Generated by immunoSEQ multiplex PCR, the TCRdb table keeps only in-frame clones and is missing some. The table lists roughly 48,000 clones, approximately 94% of them singletons. The antigens of these receptors remain unknown. The input for sequencing was CD8+ T cells from blood, taken before autologous CMV-specific T cell therapy. The receptors come from a human patient who had received a solid organ transplant and had CMV disease.

The V call is TRBV4-3, the J call TRBJ2-5; D may correspond to TRBD1 or TRBD2 (5 bases each). V dropped 4 bases and J dropped 4 bases, with 22 bases sitting between them. Germline CDR1 LGHNA, CDR2 YSLEER. This CDR3 is built from 17 residues. Here the CDR3 DNA reads TGCGCCAGCAGCCTGCAGGCCCCGGGACCAAGGACAGAGACCCAGTACTTC. Protein sequence: CASSLQAPGPRTETQYF.

This chain links TRBV11-3 with TRBJ2-7; 11 nucleotides line up with TRBD1. The CDR3 is made up of 15 amino acids. J gave up 6 bases and V 2 bases, and 6 bases lay outside the gene matches. CDR1 SGHNT and CDR2 YENEEA come from the germline V gene. The CDR3: CASSLLPGQGGEQYF. The CDR3, as DNA: TGTGCCAGCAGCTTACTACCGGGACAGGGGGGCGAGCAGTACTTC.

The CDR3 spells CASSSGTGSGNTIYF. The CDR3 region has the DNA TGTGCCAGCAGTTCCGGGACAGGGTCGGGAAACACCATATATTTT. The chain employs TRBV11-2 and TRBJ1-3, with 9 bases fitting TRBD1. The CDR3 length is 15 residues. V lost 6 bases, J lost 4 bases, and 7 bases stayed unmatched. From germline, CDR1 is SGHAT and CDR2 FQNNGV. Based on the CDR3 plus reference TRBV11-2 and TRBJ1-3, the full variable domain is EAGVAQSPRYKIIEKRQSVAFWCNPISGHATLYWYQQILGQGPKLLIQFQNNGVVDDSQLPKDRFSAERLKGVDSTLKIQPAKLEDSAVYLCASSSGTGSGNTIYFGEGSWLTVV.